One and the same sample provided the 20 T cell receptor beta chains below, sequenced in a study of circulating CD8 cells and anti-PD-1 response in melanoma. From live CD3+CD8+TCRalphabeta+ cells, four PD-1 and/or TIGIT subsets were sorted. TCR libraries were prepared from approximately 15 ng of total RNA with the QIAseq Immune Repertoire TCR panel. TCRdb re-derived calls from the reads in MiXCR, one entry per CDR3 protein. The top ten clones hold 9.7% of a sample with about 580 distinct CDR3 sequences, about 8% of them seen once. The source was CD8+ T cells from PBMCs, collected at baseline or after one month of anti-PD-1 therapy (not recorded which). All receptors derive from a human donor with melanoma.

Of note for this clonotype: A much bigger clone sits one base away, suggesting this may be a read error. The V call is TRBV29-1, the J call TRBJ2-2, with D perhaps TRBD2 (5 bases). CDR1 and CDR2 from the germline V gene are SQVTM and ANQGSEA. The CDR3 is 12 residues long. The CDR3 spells CSVEEGTGELLF. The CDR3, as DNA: TGCAGCGTTGAAGAAGGTACCGGGGAGCTGCTTTTT.

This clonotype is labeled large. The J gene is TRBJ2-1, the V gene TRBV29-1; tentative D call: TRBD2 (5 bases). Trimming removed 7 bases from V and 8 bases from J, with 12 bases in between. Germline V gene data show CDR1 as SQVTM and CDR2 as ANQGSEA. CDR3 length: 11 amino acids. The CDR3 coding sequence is TGCAGCGCCCCCCGAGGGCATGAGCAGTTCTTC. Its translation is CSAPRGHEQFF.

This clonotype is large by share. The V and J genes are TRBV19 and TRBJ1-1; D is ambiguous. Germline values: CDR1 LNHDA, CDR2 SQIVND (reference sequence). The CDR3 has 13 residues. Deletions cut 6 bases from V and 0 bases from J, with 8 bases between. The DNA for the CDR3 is TGTGCCAGTAGGCCCCATATGAACACTGAAGCTTTCTTT. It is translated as CASRPHMNTEAFF.

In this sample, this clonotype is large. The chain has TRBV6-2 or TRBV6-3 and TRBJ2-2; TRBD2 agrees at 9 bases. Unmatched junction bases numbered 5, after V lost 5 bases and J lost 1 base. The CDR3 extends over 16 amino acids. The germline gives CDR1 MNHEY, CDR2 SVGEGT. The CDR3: CASSRTSELNTGELFF. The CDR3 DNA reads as TGTGCCAGCAGTCGGACTAGCGAACTGAACACCGGGGAGCTGTTTTTT.

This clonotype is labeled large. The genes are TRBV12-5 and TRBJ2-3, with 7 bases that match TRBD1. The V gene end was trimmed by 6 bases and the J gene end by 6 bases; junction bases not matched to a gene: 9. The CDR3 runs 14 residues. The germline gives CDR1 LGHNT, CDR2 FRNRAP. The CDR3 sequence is CASGPDRVPDTQYF. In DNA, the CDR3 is TGTGCTAGTGGCCCTGACAGGGTTCCGGATACGCAGTATTTT.

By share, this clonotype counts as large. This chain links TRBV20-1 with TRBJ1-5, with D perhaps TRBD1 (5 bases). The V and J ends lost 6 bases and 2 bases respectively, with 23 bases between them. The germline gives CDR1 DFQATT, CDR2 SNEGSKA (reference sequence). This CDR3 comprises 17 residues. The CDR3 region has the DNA TGCAGTGCCGAGGGGATCAGTCCCCGTAAGGGCAATCAGCCCCAGCATTTT. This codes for CSAEGISPRKGNQPQHF.

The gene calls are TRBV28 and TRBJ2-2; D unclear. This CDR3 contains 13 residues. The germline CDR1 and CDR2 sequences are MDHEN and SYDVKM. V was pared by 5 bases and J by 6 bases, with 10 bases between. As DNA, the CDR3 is TGTGCCAGCAGTACCCTGGTACCCGGGGAGCTGTTTTTT. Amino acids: CASSTLVPGELFF.

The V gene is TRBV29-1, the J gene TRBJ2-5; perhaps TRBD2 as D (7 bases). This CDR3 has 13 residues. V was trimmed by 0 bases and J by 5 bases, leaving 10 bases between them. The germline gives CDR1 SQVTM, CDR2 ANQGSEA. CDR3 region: CSVEDGGAETQYF. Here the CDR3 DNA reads TGCAGCGTTGAAGATGGGGGGGCGGAGACCCAGTACTTC.

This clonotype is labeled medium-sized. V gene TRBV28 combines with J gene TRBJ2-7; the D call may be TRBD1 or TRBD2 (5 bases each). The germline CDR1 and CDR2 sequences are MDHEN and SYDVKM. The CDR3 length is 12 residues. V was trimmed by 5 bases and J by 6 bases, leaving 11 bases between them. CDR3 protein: CASSPGSSEQYF. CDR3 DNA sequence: TGTGCCAGCAGTCCAGGGAGCAGCGAGCAGTACTTC.

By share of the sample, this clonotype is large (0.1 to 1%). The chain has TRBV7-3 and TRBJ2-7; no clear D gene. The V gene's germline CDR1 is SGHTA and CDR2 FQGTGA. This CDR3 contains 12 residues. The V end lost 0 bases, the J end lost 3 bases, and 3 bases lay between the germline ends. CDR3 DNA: TGTGCCAGCAGCTTAACCGGCTACGAGCAGTACTTC. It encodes CASSLTGYEQYF.

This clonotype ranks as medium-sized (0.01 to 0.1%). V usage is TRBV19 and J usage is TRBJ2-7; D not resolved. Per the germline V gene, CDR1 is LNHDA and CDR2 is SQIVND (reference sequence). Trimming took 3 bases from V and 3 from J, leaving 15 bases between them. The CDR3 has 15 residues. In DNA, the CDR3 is TGTGCCAGTAGTATTTCCGGCGGCCTGAACTACGAGCAGTACTTC. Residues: CASSISGGLNYEQYF.

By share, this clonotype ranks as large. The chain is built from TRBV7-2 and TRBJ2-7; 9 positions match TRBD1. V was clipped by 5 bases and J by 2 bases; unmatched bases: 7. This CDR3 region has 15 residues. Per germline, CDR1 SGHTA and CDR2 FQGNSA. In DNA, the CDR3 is TGTGCCAGCAGCCCAGGGACAGGGTACCCCTACGAGCAGTACTTC. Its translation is CASSPGTGYPYEQYF.

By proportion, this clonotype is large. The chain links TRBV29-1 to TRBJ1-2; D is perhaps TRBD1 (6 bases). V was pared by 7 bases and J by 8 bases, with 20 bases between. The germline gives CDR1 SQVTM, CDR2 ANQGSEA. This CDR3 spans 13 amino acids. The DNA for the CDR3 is TGCAGCGCCCTAACCGGACAGTCGGGGGGCTACACCTTC. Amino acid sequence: CSALTGQSGGYTF.

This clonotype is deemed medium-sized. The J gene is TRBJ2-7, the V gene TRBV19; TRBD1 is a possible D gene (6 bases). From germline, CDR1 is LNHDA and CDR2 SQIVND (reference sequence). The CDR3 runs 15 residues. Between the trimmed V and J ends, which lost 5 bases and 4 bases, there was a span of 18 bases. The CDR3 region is CASSPLWTDRYEQYF. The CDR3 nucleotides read TGTGCCAGTAGTCCCCTCTGGACAGACCGTTACGAGCAGTACTTC.

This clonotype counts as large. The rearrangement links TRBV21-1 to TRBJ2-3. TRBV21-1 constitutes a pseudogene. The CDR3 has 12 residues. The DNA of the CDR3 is TGTGCCAGCAGCAAAGAGTCAGATACGCAGTATTTT. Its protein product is CASSKESDTQYF.

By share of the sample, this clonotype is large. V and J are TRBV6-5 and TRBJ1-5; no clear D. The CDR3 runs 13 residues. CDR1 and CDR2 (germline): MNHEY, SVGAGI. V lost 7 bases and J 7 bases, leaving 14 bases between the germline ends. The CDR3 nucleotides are TGTGCCAGCAAGGCGGGATCGGAGCAGCCCCAGCATTTT. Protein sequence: CASKAGSEQPQHF.

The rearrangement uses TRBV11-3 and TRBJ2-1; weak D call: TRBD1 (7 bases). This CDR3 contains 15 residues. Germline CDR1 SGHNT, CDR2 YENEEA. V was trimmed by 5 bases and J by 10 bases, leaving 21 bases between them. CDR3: CASSPQGGACNEQFF. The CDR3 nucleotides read TGTGCCAGCAGCCCCCAGGGGGGAGCCTGCAACGAGCAGTTCTTC.

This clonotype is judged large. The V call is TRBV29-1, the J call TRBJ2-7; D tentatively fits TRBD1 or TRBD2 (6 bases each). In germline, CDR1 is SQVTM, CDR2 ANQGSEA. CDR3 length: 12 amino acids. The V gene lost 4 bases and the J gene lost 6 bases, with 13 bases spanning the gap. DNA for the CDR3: TGCAGCGTTGGAGGGGGGTTCGGCGAGCAGTACTTC. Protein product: CSVGGGFGEQYF.

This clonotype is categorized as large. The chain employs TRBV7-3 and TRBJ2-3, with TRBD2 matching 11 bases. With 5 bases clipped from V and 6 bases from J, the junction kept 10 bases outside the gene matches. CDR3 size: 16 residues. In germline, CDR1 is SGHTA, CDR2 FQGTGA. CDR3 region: CASSEIAGGTADTQYF. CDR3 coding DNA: TGTGCCAGCAGCGAGATAGCGGGGGGGACCGCGGATACGCAGTATTTT.

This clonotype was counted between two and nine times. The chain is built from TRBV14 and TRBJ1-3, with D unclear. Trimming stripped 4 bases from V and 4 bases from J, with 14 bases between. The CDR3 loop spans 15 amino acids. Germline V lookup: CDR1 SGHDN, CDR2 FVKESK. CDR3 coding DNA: TGTGCCAGCAGCCCCCGACGCGCGTGGGGAAACACCATATATTTT. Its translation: CASSPRRAWGNTIYF. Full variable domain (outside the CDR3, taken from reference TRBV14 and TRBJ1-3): EAGVTQFPSHSVIEKGQTVTLRCDPISGHDNLYWYRRVMGKEIKFLLHFVKESKQDESGMPNNRFLAERTGGTYSTLKVQPAELEDSGVYFCASSPRRAWGNTIYFGEGSWLTVV.